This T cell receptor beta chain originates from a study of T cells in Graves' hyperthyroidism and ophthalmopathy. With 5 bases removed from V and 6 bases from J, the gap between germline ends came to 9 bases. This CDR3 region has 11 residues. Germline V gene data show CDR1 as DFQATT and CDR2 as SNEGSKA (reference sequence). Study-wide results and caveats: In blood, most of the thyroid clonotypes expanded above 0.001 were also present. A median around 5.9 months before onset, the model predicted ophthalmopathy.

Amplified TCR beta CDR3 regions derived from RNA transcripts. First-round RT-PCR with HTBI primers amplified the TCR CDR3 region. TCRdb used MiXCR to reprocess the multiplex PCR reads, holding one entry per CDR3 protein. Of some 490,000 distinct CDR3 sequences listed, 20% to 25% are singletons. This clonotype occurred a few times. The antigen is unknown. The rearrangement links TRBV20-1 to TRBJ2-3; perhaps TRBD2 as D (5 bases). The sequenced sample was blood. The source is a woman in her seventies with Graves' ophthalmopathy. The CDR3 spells CSASLGDTQYF. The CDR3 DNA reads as TGCAGTGCTTCACTAGGCGATACGCAGTATTTT.